This record concerns one TCR beta chain sequence. Here immunoSEQ multiplex PCR was the method, and the copy in TCRdb shows in-frame clones only, minus some. This table holds tens of thousands of clones, around 90% found once. The sample comes from a study of identifying expanded T cells in peripheral blood. V lost 4 bases, J lost 11 bases, and 6 bases stayed unmatched. CDR3 length: 12 residues. Germline V gene data show CDR1 as SGHDN and CDR2 as FVKESK. The receptor's source is a person aged 18-70 years in good health. The chain uses TRBV14 and TRBJ2-3; 7 nucleotides line up with TRBD2. Sequencing was done on a sample of blood. In DNA, the CDR3 is TGTGCCAGCAGCCCCGGGACTATCCTGCAGTATTTT. It codes for CASSPGTILQYF. Full variable domain (rest looked up from reference TRBV14 and TRBJ2-3): EAGVTQFPSHSVIEKGQTVTLRCDPISGHDNLYWYRRVMGKEIKFLLHFVKESKQDESGMPNNRFLAERTGGTYSTLKVQPAELEDSGVYFCASSPGTILQYFGPGTRLTVL.